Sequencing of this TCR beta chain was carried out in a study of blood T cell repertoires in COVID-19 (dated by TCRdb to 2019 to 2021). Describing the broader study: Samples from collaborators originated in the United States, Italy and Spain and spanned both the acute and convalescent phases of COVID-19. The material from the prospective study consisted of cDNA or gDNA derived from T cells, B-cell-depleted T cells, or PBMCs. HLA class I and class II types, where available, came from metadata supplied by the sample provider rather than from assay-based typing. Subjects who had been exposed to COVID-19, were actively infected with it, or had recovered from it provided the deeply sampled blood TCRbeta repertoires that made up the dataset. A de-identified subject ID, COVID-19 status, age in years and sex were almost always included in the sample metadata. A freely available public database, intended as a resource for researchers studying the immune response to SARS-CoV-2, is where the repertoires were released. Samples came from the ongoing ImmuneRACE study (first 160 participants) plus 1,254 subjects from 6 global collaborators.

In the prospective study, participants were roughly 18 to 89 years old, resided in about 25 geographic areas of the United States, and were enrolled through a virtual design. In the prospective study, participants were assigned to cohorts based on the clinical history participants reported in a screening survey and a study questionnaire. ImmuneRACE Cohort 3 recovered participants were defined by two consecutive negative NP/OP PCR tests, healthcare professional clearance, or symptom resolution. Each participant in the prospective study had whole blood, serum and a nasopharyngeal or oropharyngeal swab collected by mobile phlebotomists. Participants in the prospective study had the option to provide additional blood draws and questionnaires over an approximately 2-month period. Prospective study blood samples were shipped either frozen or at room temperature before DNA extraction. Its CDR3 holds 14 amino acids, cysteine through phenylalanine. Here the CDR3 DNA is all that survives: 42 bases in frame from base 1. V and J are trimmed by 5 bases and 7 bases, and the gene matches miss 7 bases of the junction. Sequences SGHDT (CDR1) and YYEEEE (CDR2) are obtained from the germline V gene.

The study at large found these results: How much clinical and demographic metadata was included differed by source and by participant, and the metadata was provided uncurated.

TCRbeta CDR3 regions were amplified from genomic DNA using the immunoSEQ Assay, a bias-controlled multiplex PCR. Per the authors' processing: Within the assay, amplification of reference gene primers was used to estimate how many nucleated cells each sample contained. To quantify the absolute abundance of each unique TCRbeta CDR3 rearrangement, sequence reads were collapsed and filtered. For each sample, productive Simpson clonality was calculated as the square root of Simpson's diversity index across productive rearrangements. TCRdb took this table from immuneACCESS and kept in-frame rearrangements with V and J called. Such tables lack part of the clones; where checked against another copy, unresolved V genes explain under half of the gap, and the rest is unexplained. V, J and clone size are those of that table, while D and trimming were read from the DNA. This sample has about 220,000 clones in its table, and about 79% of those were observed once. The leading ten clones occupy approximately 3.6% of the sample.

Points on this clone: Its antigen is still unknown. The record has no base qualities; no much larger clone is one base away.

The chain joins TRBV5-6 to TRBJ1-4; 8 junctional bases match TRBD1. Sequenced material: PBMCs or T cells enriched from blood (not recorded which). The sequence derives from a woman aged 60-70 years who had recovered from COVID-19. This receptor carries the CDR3 CASREQGGREKLFF. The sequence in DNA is TGTGCCAGCAGGGAACAGGGGGGGCGTGAAAAACTGTTTTTT.